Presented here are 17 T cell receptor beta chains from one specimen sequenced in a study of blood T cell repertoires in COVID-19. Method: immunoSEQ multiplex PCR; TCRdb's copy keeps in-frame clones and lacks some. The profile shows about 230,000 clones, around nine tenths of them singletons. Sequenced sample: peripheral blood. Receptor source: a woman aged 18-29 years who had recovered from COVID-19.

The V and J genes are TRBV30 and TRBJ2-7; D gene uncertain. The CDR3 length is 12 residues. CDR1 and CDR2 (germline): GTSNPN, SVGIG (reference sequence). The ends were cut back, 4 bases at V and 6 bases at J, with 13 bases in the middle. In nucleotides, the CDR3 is TGTGCCTGGACCCGCATACCGGGCGAGCAGTACTTC. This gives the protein CAWTRIPGEQYF.

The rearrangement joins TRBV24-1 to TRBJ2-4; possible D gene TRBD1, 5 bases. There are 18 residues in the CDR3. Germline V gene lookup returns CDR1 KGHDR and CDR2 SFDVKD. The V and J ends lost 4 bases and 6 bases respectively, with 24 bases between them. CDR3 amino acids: CATSEGAGRVRSRNIQYF. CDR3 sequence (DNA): TGTGCCACCAGTGAGGGTGCAGGCAGGGTACGTTCGAGAAACATTCAGTACTTC.

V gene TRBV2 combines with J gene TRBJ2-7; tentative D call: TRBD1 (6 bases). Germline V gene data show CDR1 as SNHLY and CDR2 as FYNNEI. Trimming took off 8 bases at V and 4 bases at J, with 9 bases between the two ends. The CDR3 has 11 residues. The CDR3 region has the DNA TGTGCCAGCCTACAGGGTTACGAGCAGTACTTC. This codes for CASLQGYEQYF.

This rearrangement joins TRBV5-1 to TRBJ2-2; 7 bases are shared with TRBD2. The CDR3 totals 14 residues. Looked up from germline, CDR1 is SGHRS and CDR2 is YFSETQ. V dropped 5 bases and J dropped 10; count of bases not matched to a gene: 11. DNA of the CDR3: TGCGCCAGCAGTTTCGGGACTAACCTCCTGGAGCTGTTTTTT. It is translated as CASSFGTNLLELFF.

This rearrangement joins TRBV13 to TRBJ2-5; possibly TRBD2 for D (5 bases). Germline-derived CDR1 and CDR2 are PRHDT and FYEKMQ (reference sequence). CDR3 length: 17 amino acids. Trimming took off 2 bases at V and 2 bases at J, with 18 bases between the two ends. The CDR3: CASSLSVRGFKQETQYF. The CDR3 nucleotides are TGTGCCAGCAGCTTATCTGTTCGGGGATTTAAGCAAGAGACCCAGTACTTC.

This chain's CDR3 is CASSYGVRASKSYTF. In DNA form, the CDR3 reads TGTGCCAGCAGTTACGGAGTGAGGGCCTCAAAGAGCTACACCTTC. The genes are TRBV6-5 and TRBJ1-2; D uncertain. The CDR3 has 15 amino acids. V lost 2 bases and J 9 bases, leaving 19 bases between the germline ends. From germline, CDR1 is MNHEY and CDR2 SVGAGI.

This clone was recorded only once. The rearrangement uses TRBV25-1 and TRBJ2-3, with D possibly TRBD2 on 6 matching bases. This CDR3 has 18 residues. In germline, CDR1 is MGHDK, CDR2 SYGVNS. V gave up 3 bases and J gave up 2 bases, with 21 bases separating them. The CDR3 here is CASSEALNSGGATDTQYF. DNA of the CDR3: TGTGCCAGCAGTGAGGCCCTGAATAGCGGAGGAGCCACAGATACGCAGTATTTT. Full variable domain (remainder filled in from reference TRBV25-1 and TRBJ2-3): EADIYQTPRYLVIGTGKKITLECSQTMGHDKMYWYQQDPGMELHLIHYSYGVNSTEKGDLSSESTVSRIRTEHFPLTLESARPSHTSQYLCASSEALNSGGATDTQYFGPGTRLTVL.

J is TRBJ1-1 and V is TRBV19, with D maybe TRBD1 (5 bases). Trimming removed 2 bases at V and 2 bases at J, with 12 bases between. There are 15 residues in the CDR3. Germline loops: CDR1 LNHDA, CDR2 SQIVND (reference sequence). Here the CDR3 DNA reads TGTGCCAGTAGTATAATCGACAGCGCAAACACTGAAGCTTTCTTT. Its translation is CASSIIDSANTEAFF.

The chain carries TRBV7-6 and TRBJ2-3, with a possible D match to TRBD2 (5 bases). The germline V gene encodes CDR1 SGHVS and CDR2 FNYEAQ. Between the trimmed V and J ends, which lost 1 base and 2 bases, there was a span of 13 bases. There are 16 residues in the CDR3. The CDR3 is CASSLDLAIHTDTQYF. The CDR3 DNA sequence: TGTGCCAGCAGCTTAGATTTAGCGATTCACACAGATACGCAGTATTTT.

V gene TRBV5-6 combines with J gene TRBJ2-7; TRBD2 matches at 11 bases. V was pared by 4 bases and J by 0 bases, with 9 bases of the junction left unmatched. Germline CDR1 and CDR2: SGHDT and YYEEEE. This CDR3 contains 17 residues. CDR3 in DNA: TGTGCCAGCAGCCGCGGACTAGCGGGCCCCCGCTCCTACGAGCAGTACTTC. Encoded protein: CASSRGLAGPRSYEQYF.

The CDR3 is CAWTYRVYYGYTF. CDR3 DNA sequence: TGTGCCTGGACTTACAGGGTTTACTATGGCTACACCTTC. The chain joins TRBV30 to TRBJ1-2; tentative D call: TRBD1 (6 bases). Germline V gene sequence: CDR1 GTSNPN, CDR2 SVGIG (reference sequence). This CDR3 has 13 amino acids. Trimming stripped 4 bases from V and 3 bases from J, with 12 bases between.

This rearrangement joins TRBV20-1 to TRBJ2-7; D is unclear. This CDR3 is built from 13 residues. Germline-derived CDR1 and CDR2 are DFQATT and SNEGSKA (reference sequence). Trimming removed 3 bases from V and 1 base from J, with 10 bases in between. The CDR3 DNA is TGCAGTGCTAGTAACGCTAGGTCCTACGAGCAGTACTTC. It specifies CSASNARSYEQYF.

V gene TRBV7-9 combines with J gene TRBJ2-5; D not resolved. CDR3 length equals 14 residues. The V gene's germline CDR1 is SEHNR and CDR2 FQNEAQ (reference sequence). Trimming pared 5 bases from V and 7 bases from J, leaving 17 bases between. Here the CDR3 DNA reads TGTGCCAGCAGCCCCCCTCCGGGTGAGTCGACCCAGTACTTC. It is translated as CASSPPPGESTQYF.

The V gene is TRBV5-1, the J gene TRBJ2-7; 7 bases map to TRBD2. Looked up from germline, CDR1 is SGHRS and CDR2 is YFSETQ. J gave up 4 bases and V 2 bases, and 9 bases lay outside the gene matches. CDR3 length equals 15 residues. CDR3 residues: CASSFGGRARYEQYF. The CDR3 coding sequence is TGCGCCAGCAGCTTTGGTGGGAGGGCGCGGTACGAGCAGTACTTC.

The CDR3 region is CASSVGLAGEGNEQYF. The DNA for the CDR3 is TGTGCCAGCAGCGTGGGACTAGCGGGAGAGGGGAACGAGCAGTACTTC. The chain employs TRBV9 and TRBJ2-7, with TRBD2 identical over 14 bases. Germline CDR1 SGDLS, CDR2 YYNGEE. V shed 2 bases, J shed 5 bases, and the junction held 6 bases outside the gene matches. The length of the CDR3 is 16 residues.

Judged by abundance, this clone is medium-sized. Here the CDR3 reads CASSYSTGATEAFF. The CDR3 DNA is TGTGCCAGCAGTTACTCGACAGGGGCCACTGAAGCTTTCTTT. This sequence joins TRBV6-5 and TRBJ1-1; 8 bases line up with TRBD1. Trimming at V came to 0 bases and at J to 4 bases, leaving 1 base not matched to a gene. Germline CDR1 is MNHEY and CDR2 is SVGAGI. This CDR3 is built from 14 residues.

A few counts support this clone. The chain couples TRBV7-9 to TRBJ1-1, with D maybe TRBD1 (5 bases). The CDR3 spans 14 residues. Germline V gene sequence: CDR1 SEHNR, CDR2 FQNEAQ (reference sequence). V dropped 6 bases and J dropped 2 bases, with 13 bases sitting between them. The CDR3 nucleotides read TGTGCCAGCAGACGACAGCTATCTAACACTGAAGCTTTCTTT. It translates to CASRRQLSNTEAFF.